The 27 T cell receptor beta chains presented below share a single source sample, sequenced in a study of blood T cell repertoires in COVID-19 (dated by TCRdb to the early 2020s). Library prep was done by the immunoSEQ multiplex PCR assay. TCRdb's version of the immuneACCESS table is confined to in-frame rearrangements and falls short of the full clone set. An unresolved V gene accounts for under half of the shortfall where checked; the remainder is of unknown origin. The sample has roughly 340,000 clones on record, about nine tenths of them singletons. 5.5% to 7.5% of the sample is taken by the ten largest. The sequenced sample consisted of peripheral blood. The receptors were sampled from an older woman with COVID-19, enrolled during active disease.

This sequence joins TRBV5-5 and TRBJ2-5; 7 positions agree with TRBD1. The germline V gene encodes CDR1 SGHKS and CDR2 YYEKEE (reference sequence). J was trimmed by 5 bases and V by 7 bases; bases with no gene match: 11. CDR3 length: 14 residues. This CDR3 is CASGDLGGEETQYF. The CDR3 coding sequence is TGTGCCAGCGGGGATTTAGGGGGCGAGGAGACCCAGTACTTC.

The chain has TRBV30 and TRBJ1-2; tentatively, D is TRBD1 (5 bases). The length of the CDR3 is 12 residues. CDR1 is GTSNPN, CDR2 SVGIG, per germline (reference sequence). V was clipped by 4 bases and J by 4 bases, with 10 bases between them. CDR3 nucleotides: TGTGCCTGGACCACAGGCTCCTATGGCTACACCTTC. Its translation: CAWTTGSYGYTF.

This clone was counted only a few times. CDR3 DNA sequence: TGTGCCAGCAGCCGGGGACAGGAATCCTACGAGCAGTACTTC. It specifies CASSRGQESYEQYF. The chain has TRBV3-1 (or the pseudogene TRBV3-2) and TRBJ2-7; 8 bases map to TRBD1. The CDR3 extends over 14 amino acids. J lost 1 base, V lost 4 bases, and 3 bases had no gene match. Germline lookup yields CDR1 LGHDT and CDR2 YNNKEL (reference sequence).

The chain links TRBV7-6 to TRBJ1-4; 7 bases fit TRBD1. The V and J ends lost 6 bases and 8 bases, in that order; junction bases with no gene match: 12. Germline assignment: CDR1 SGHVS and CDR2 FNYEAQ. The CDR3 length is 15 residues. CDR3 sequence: CASSSRQGESEKLFF. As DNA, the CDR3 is TGTGCCAGCAGTTCCCGACAGGGAGAGTCGGAAAAACTGTTTTTT. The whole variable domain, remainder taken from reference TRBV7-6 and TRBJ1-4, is GAGVSQSPRYKVTKRGQDVALRCDPISGHVSLYWYRQALGQGPEFLTYFNYEAQQDKSGLPNDRFSAERPEGSISTLTIQRTEQRDSAMYRCASSSRQGESEKLFFGSGTQLSVL.

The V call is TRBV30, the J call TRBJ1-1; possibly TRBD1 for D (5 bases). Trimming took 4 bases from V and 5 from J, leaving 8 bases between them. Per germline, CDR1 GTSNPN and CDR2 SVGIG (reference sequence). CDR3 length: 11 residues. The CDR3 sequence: CAWKGRTEAFF. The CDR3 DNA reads TGTGCCTGGAAGGGGCGTACTGAAGCTTTCTTT.

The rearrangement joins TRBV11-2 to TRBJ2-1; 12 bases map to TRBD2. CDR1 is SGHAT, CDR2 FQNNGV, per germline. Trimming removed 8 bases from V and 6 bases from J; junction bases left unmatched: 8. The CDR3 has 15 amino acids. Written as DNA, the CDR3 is TGTGCCAGCGGCTCTCTAGCGGGGGGGCTCAATGAGCAGTTCTTC. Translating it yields CASGSLAGGLNEQFF.

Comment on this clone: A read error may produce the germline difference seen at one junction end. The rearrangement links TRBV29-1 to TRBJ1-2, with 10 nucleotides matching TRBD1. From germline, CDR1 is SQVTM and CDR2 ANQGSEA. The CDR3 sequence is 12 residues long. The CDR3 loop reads CSAPWDRGFYAF. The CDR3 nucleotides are TGCAGCGCCCCATGGGACAGGGGATTTTATGCCTTC.

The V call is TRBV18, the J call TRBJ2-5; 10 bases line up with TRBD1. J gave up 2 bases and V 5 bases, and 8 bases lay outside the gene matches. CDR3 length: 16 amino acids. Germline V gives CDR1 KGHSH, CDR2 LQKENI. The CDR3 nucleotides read TGTGCCAGCTCATACACTACGGGACAGGGGCAAGAGACCCAGTACTTC. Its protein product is CASSYTTGQGQETQYF.

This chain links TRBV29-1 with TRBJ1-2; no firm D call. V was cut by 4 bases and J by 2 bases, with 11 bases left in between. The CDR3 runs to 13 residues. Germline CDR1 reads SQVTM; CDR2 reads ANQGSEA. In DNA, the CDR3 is TGCAGCGTTGGGGAGGGAAGGAACTATGGCTACACCTTC. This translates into CSVGEGRNYGYTF.

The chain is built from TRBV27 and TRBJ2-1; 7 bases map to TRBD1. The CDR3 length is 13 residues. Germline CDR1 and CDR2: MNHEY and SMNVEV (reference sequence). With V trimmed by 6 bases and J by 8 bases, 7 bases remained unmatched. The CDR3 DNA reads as TGTGCCAGCAGCATAAGACAGGGTGATGAGCAGTTCTTC. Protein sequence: CASSIRQGDEQFF.

CDR3 bases: TGTGCCAGCAGCTCGTACCGAGAGTTCAATCAGCCCCAGCATTTT. This gives the protein CASSSYREFNQPQHF. The V and J genes are TRBV5-6 and TRBJ1-5; D unclear. CDR1 and CDR2 (germline): SGHDT, YYEEEE. CDR3 length equals 15 residues. Deletions cut 3 bases from V and 3 bases from J, with 13 bases between.

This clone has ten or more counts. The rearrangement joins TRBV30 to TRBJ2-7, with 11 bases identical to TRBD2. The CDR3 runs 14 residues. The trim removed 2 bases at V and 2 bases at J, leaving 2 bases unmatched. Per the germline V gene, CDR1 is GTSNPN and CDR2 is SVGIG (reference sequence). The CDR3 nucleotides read TGTGCCTGGAGTACTAGCGGGGGAGCCTACGAGCAGTACTTC. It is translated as CAWSTSGGAYEQYF.

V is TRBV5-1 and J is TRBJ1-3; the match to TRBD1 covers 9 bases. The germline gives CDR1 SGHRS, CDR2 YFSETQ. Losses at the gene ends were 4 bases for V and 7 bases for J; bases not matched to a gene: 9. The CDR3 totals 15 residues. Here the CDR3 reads CASSPDRGHYNTIYF. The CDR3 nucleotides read TGCGCCAGCAGCCCGGACAGGGGCCACTACAACACCATATATTTT.

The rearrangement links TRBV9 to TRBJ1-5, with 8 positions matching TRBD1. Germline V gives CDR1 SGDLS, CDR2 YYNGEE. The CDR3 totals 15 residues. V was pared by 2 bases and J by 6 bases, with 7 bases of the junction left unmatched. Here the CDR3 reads CASSVGQGAGQPQHF. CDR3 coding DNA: TGTGCCAGCAGCGTGGGGCAGGGGGCAGGTCAGCCCCAGCATTTT.

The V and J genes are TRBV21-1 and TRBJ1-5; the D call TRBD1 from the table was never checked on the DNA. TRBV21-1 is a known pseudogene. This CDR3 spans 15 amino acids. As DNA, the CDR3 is TGTGCCAGCAGCAGACGGACAGGGCCCCTCGGGGCCCAGCATTTT. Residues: CASSRRTGPLGAQHF.

The chain's CDR3 is CASSFSPPEGAEYGYTF. CDR3 DNA sequence: TGTGCCAGCAGTTTCTCACCCCCGGAGGGGGCGGAATATGGCTACACCTTC. The chain joins TRBV27 to TRBJ1-2, with 7 bases matching TRBD1. The CDR3 is 17 residues long. V was clipped by 3 bases and J by 5 bases; unmatched bases: 15. Germline V CDR1 and CDR2: MNHEY, SMNVEV (reference sequence).

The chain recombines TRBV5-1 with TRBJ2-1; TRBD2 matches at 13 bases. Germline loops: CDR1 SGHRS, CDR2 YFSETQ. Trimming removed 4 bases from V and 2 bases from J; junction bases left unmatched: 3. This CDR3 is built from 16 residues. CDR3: CASSPLAGGPYNEQFF. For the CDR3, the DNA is TGCGCCAGCAGCCCACTAGCGGGGGGGCCCTACAATGAGCAGTTCTTC.

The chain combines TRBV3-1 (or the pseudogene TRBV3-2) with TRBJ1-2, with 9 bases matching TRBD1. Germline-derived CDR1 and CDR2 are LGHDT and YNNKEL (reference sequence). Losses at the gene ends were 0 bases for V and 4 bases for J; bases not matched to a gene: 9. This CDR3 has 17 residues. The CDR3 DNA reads TGTGCCAGCAGCCAAGAAGGCGGGACAGGGACGATCTATGGCTACACCTTC. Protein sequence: CASSQEGGTGTIYGYTF.

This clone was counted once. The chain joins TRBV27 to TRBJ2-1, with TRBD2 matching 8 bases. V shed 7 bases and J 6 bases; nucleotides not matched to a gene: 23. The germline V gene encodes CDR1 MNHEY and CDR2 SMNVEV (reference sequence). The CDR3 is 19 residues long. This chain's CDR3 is CASTILEIDRDGTSNEQFF. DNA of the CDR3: TGTGCCAGCACTATTCTGGAGATCGATCGGGACGGGACTAGCAATGAGCAGTTCTTC.

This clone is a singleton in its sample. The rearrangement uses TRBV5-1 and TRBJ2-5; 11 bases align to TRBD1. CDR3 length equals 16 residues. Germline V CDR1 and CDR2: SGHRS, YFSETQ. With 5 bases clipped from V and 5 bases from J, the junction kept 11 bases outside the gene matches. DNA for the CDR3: TGCGCCAGCAGGGATCCGGGGACAGGGGGTCACGAGACCCAGTACTTC. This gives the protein CASRDPGTGGHETQYF.

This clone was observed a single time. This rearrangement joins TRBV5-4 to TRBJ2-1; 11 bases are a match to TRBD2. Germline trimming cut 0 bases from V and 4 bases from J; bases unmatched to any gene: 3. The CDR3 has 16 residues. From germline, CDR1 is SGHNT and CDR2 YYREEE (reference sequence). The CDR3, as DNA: TGTGCCAGCAGCTTGGCCGGGACTAGCGGTTACAATGAGCAGTTCTTC. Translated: CASSLAGTSGYNEQFF.

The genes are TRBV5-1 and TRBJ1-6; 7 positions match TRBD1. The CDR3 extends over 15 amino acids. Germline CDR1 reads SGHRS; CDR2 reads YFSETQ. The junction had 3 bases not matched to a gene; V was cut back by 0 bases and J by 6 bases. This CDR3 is CASSLAGTANSPLHF. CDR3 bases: TGCGCCAGCAGCTTGGCGGGGACAGCTAATTCACCCCTCCACTTT.

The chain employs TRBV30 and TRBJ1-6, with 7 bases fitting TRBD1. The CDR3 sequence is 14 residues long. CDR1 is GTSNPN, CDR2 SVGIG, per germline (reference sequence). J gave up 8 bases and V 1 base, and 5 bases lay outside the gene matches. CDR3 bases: TGTGCCTGGAGTGGCCGGGACAGCTATTCACCCCTCCACTTT. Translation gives CAWSGRDSYSPLHF.

The CDR3 spells CASRGQRSGNTIYF. DNA of the CDR3: TGTGCCAGCAGGGGACAGCGCTCTGGAAACACCATATATTTT. V is TRBV28 and J is TRBJ1-3, with 7 bases that match TRBD1. Unmatched junction bases numbered 2, after V lost 6 bases and J lost 0 bases. CDR1 is MDHEN and CDR2 is SYDVKM in the germline V gene. The CDR3 sequence is 14 residues long.

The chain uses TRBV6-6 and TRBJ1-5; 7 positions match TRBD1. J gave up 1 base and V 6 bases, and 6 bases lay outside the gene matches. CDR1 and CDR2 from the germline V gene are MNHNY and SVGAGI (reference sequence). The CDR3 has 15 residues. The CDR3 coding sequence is TGTGCCAGCAGGTCAAGGGGGCAGAGCAATCAGCCCCAGCATTTT. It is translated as CASRSRGQSNQPQHF.

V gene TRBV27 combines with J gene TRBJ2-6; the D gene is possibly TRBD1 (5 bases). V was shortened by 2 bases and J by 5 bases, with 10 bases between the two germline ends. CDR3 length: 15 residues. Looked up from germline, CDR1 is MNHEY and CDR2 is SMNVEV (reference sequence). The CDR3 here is CASSLGAGWANVLTF. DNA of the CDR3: TGTGCCAGCAGTTTAGGGGCAGGGTGGGCCAACGTCCTGACTTTC.

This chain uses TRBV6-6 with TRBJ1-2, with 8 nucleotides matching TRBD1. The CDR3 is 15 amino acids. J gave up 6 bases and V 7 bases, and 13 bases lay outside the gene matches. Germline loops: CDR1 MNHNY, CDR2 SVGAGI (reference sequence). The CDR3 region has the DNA TGTGCCAGCAAACTTTCAGGGGGCGCTGGGGATGGCTACACCTTC. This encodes CASKLSGGAGDGYTF.